This entry lists 18 T cell receptor beta chains sequenced from one sample in a study of PD-L1 blockade in urothelial cancer (dated by TCRdb to between 2016 and 2019). The library was obtained by the immunoSEQ multiplex PCR assay. The clones in this table, taken by TCRdb from immuneACCESS, are in-frame only. Not every clone is retained; where verified, under half of the shortfall comes from an unresolved V gene, and the cause of the rest is unknown. This sample gives around 86,000 clones in total; approximately 80% of them show up just once. The ten largest make up about 6.2% of the sample. Sample time point, as interpreted from the label and publication: pretreatment peripheral blood. The sequencing here drew on PBMCs, taken around atezolizumab (anti-PD-L1) treatment. These receptors were collected from a man aged 35-49 years with urothelial cancer.

The CDR3 DNA is TGTGCCAGCAGCCCAACGGCCAGGGCCAAGGGGGAGACCCAGTACTTC. Protein sequence: CASSPTARAKGETQYF. This sequence joins TRBV27 and TRBJ2-5, with D perhaps TRBD1 (5 bases). Germline assignment: CDR1 MNHEY and CDR2 SMNVEV (reference sequence). The CDR3 has 16 amino acids. The V gene lost 6 bases and the J gene lost 5 bases, with 22 bases spanning the gap.

This clone was seen once. V and J are TRBV7-9 and TRBJ2-1, with 7 bases that match TRBD1. The CDR3 runs to 13 residues. Germline V lookup: CDR1 SEHNR, CDR2 FQNEAQ (reference sequence). V shed 8 bases, J shed 7 bases, and the junction held 8 bases outside the gene matches. CDR3 sequence (DNA): TGTGCCAGCCTCCGGACAGGTGGGAATGAGCAGTTCTTC. It codes for CASLRTGGNEQFF. Supplemented by reference TRBV7-9 and TRBJ2-1, the full variable domain reads DTGVSQNPRHKITKRGQNVTFRCDPISEHNRLYWYRQTLGQGPEFLTYFQNEAQLEKSRLLSDRFSAERPKGSFSTLEIQRTEQGDSAMYLCASLRTGGNEQFFGPGTRLTVL.

The chain has TRBV29-1 and TRBJ2-3, with a tentative D call TRBD2 (6 bases). The CDR3 has 13 amino acids. V gave up 6 bases and J gave up 2 bases, with 12 bases separating them. From germline, CDR1 is SQVTM and CDR2 ANQGSEA. The CDR3 sequence: CSVTGRFTDTQYF. The CDR3 DNA follows: TGCAGCGTCACGGGGAGGTTCACAGATACGCAGTATTTT.

This chain uses TRBV5-6 with TRBJ2-2, with 7 bases aligning to TRBD2. CDR1 SGHDT and CDR2 YYEEEE come from the germline V gene. Losses at the gene ends were 6 bases for V and 4 bases for J; bases not matched to a gene: 15. The CDR3 runs to 17 residues. CDR3 nucleotides: TGTGCCAGCAAAACCACGGGGCGGGAGTCGCGCACCGGGGAGCTGTTTTTT. This encodes CASKTTGRESRTGELFF.

The chain uses TRBV9 and TRBJ2-2; D is ambiguous. Looked up from germline, CDR1 is SGDLS and CDR2 is YYNGEE. With 6 bases removed from V and 2 bases from J, the gap between germline ends came to 8 bases. The CDR3 totals 13 residues. Here the CDR3 reads CASIDINTGELFF. CDR3 sequence (DNA): TGTGCCAGCATCGACATTAACACCGGGGAGCTGTTTTTT.

The chain joins TRBV19 to TRBJ1-5; 9 bases match TRBD1. This CDR3 region has 14 residues. Trimming removed 7 bases from V and 4 bases from J; junction bases left unmatched: 5. From germline, CDR1 is LNHDA and CDR2 SQIVND (reference sequence). CDR3 nucleotide sequence: TGTGCCAGTACCCACGGGACAGGGAATCAGCCCCAGCATTTT. Amino acid sequence: CASTHGTGNQPQHF.

The gene calls are TRBV14 and TRBJ2-7; 8 bases are shared with TRBD2. CDR1 is SGHDN, CDR2 FVKESK, per germline. V was clipped by 4 bases and J by 2 bases; unmatched bases: 1. The CDR3 spans 13 residues. The CDR3 nucleotides read TGTGCCAGCAGCCCCGGGAGGGCCTACGAGCAGTACTTC. Its protein product is CASSPGRAYEQYF.

The chain combines TRBV28 with TRBJ1-1; 7 bases are shared with TRBD1. This CDR3 contains 17 residues. CDR1 is MDHEN and CDR2 is SYDVKM in the germline V gene. V lost 2 bases to trimming and J lost 5 bases; unmatched junction nucleotides: 14. The CDR3: CASSLGIRQGIVTEAFF. CDR3 in DNA: TGTGCCAGCAGTTTAGGTATTAGACAGGGAATTGTTACTGAAGCTTTCTTT.

This clone was counted between two and nine times. The chain combines TRBV7-2 with TRBJ2-2; TRBD1 might be the D (6 bases). The V end lost 5 bases, the J end lost 1 base, and 14 bases lay between the germline ends. This CDR3 has 16 residues. CDR1 is SGHTA, CDR2 FQGNSA, per germline. The CDR3 protein is CASSLRTDLNTGELFF. Written as DNA, the CDR3 is TGTGCCAGCAGCCTGCGGACAGACCTGAACACCGGGGAGCTGTTTTTT.

The genes are TRBV28 and TRBJ1-4; tentatively, D is TRBD1 (5 bases). CDR1 is MDHEN and CDR2 is SYDVKM in the germline V gene. V lost 11 bases to trimming and J lost 10 bases, with 17 bases between them. The CDR3 has 12 residues. The CDR3: CAARSGDGKLFF. As DNA, the CDR3 is TGTGCCGCCCGAAGCGGGGACGGAAAACTGTTTTTT.

This clone came up once. This rearrangement joins TRBV11-2 to TRBJ2-3, with 7 bases matching TRBD1. Germline CDR1 is SGHAT and CDR2 is FQNNGV. After removal of 5 bases from V and 6 bases from J, the junction contained 11 bases not matched to a gene. The CDR3 covers 15 residues. The CDR3: CASSLETGRRDTQYF. As DNA, the CDR3 is TGTGCCAGCAGCCTTGAGACAGGGAGAAGGGATACGCAGTATTTT. The full variable domain, in which reference TRBV11-2 and TRBJ2-3 provide the parts outside the CDR3, is EAGVAQSPRYKIIEKRQSVAFWCNPISGHATLYWYQQILGQGPKLLIQFQNNGVVDDSQLPKDRFSAERLKGVDSTLKIQPAKLEDSAVYLCASSLETGRRDTQYFGPGTRLTVL.

The chain links TRBV6-5 to TRBJ1-2; no definite D call. This CDR3 is 12 amino acids long. Trimming removed 3 bases at V and 7 bases at J, with 9 bases between. Germline V gene sequence: CDR1 MNHEY, CDR2 SVGAGI. In nucleotides, the CDR3 is TGTGCCAGCAGTTATCTCGGTGCTGGCTACACCTTC. Protein sequence: CASSYLGAGYTF.

This chain connects TRBV5-4 to TRBJ1-1; the D gene is possibly TRBD1 (6 bases). The CDR3 is 14 residues long. The germline V and J ends were trimmed by 5 bases and 5 bases, with 16 bases remaining between them. CDR1 is SGHNT, CDR2 YYREEE, per germline (reference sequence). CDR3 amino acids: CASSLEGGKTEAFF. The CDR3 DNA reads TGTGCCAGCAGTCTCGAAGGGGGAAAAACTGAAGCTTTCTTT.

The rearrangement uses TRBV12-1 and TRBJ1-3; the D call in the table, TRBD1, was not verified against the DNA. TRBV12-1 is a pseudogene segment. The CDR3 spans 15 residues. CDR3 sequence reads: CASSTRQGGGNTIYF. CDR3 bases: TGTGCCAGCAGCACGAGACAGGGAGGCGGAAACACCATATATTTT.

This sequence joins TRBV28 and TRBJ2-7; a weak D match, TRBD2 (7 bases). Germline V gene data show CDR1 as MDHEN and CDR2 as SYDVKM. This CDR3 is 15 amino acids long. V lost 2 bases, J lost 6 bases, and 17 bases lay in between. CDR3 DNA: TGTGCCAGCAGTTTAAGGCAGGGGAGGGTAGGCGAGCAGTACTTC. Translated: CASSLRQGRVGEQYF. Complete variable domain (other parts from reference TRBV28 and TRBJ2-7): DVKVTQSSRYLVKRTGEKVFLECVQDMDHENMFWYRQDPGLGLRLIYFSYDVKMKEKGDIPEGYSVSREKKERFSLILESASTNQTSMYLCASSLRQGRVGEQYFGPGTRLTVT.

The CDR3 region has the DNA TGTGCCAGCAGCCAAGAATGGAGACAGGGGGCAGATACGCAGTATTTT. Encoded protein: CASSQEWRQGADTQYF. This chain links TRBV4-2 with TRBJ2-3; 9 nucleotides line up with TRBD1. Germline V gene data show CDR1 as LGHNA and CDR2 as YNFKEQ. The V and J ends lost 0 bases and 4 bases, in that order; junction bases with no gene match: 5. The CDR3 sequence is 16 residues long.

The rearrangement links TRBV28 to TRBJ2-7; 8 nucleotides line up with TRBD2. The CDR3 contains 19 residues. Germline V gene lookup returns CDR1 MDHEN and CDR2 SYDVKM. The ends lost 3 bases at V and 2 bases at J; junction bases unmatched: 18. The chain's CDR3 is CASSFPRGGETGLPYEQYF. CDR3 sequence (DNA): TGTGCCAGCAGTTTCCCCCGGGGGGGGGAGACTGGGTTGCCCTACGAGCAGTACTTC.

J is TRBJ2-7 and V is TRBV29-1, with 10 positions matching TRBD1. Losses at the gene ends were 1 base for V and 1 base for J; bases not matched to a gene: 1. Per the germline V gene, CDR1 is SQVTM and CDR2 is ANQGSEA. The CDR3 consists of 14 residues. The DNA for the CDR3 is TGCAGCGTTGAAGGGGACAGGGGATCCTACGAGCAGTACTTC. This sequence encodes CSVEGDRGSYEQYF.